This TCR beta chain came from a study of blood T cell repertoires in COVID-19 (dated by TCRdb to 2018 to 2020). In the study overall: Samples from collaborators originated in the United States, Italy and Spain and spanned both the acute and convalescent phases of COVID-19. The material from the prospective study consisted of cDNA or gDNA derived from T cells, B-cell-depleted T cells, or PBMCs. The dataset comprised deeply sampled blood TCRbeta repertoires from subjects exposed to, actively infected with, or recovered from COVID-19. The repertoires were made available in a free public database intended to serve as a resource for research on the immune response to SARS-CoV-2. Samples came from the ongoing ImmuneRACE study (first 160 participants) plus 1,254 subjects from 6 global collaborators. The sample metadata nearly always contained a de-identified subject ID, COVID-19 status, age in years and sex. Where available, HLA class I and class II types were obtained from metadata supplied by the sample provider rather than from assay-based typing. What the research found in general, with its limitations: The quantity of clinical and demographic metadata differed by source and by participant and was supplied without curation.

TCRbeta CDR3 regions were amplified from genomic DNA by means of the immunoSEQ Assay, a bias-controlled multiplex PCR. Processing in the source paper ran as follows. The number of nucleated cells in each sample was estimated from the amplification of reference gene primers within the assay. Sequence reads were collapsed and filtered to measure the absolute abundance of every unique TCRbeta CDR3 rearrangement. For each sample, productive Simpson clonality was calculated as the square root of Simpson's diversity index over productive rearrangements. Sourced from immuneACCESS, this table was stored by TCRdb with only in-frame sequences that have V and J called. A share of the clones is absent; for the studies checked, an unresolved V gene accounts for under half, and the remainder has no known explanation. Clonal size and the V and J genes are those of that table, whereas D and trimming came from the DNA. This sample comprises about 190,000 clones, 90% of them detected only once. 0.55% to 0.8% of the sample comes from the top ten.

The CDR3 has 15 amino acids, counting the end cysteine and phenylalanine. Kept here is only the CDR3 DNA, which spans 45 bases and is read in frame from base 1. Trimming takes 4 bases from V and 7 bases from J, and the germline ends sit 19 bases apart. CDR1 is given as SGHVS and CDR2 as FQNEAQ, both from the germline V gene. Collaborating institutions collected whole blood in K2EDTA tubes following their own protocols. Collaborator samples were shipped for TCRbeta analysis as frozen whole blood, isolated PBMCs, or DNA extracted from either sample type. Notes on this clone: Its binding antigen is unknown. No base qualities exist here, and no much larger clone lies one base off it.

This sequence originates from a man between 50 and 59 years old with acute or convalescent COVID-19. This chain joins TRBV7-8 to TRBJ1-2; a confident D gene designation cannot be given. The material sequenced was peripheral blood. DNA sequence: TGTGCCAGCAGCTCCCGAGGCACGGGGAAGGCTGGCTACACCTTC. It encodes CASSSRGTGKAGYTF.